These 3 T cell receptor beta chains were sequenced from one sample in a study of T cell repertoires in cytomegalovirus infection. TCRdb re-derived calls from the reads in MiXCR, one entry per CDR3 protein. The data contain some 600,000 distinct CDR3 sequences, roughly a quarter of them singletons. Sequences were obtained from CD8+ T cells from PBMCs. Every receptor here comes from a human donor in good health (CMV status not recorded). Some clones in this sample may be carry-over from other donors' samples.

J is TRBJ2-5 and V is TRBV6-5; TRBD2 matches at 14 bases. The CDR3 length is 19 residues. V lost 5 bases, J lost 2 bases, and 13 bases stayed unmatched. CDR1 MNHEY and CDR2 SVGAGI come from the germline V gene. In nucleotides, the CDR3 is TGTGCCAGCAGTACGGGACTAGCGGGGGACGGATCCTTACAAGAGACCCAGTACTTC. It codes for CASSTGLAGDGSLQETQYF.

This clonotype was recorded at least ten times. V gene TRBV28 combines with J gene TRBJ2-2, with D maybe TRBD1 (6 bases). This CDR3 contains 16 residues. Germline-derived CDR1 and CDR2 are MDHEN and SYDVKM. Trimming took off 1 base at V and 7 bases at J, with 16 bases between the two ends. In DNA form, the CDR3 reads TGTGCCAGCAGTTTATTCGTCACAGGGTGGGACGGGGAGCTGTTTTTT. Its protein product is CASSLFVTGWDGELFF.

V is TRBV6-2 or TRBV6-3 and J is TRBJ1-2; D unclear. The CDR3 is 13 amino acids. Trimming took off 0 bases at V and 3 bases at J, with 5 bases between the two ends. CDR1 and CDR2 from the germline V gene are MNHEY and SVGEGT. The CDR3 nucleotides read TGTGCCAGCAGTTACTCCGTTGACTATGGCTACACCTTC. Its protein product is CASSYSVDYGYTF.